This T cell receptor beta chain was recorded in a study of blood T cells in healthy people across ages. Study-level points and caveats: It was held that diversity estimates obtained from one million T cells represented underestimates. The study found TCR beta diversity correlated strongly with naive T cell percentage.

Comment on this clonotype: Antigen specificity is unknown.

Germline CDR1 reads SQVTM; CDR2 reads ANQGSEA. This CDR3 region has 13 residues. J lost 9 bases, V lost 4 bases, and 7 bases had no gene match. Then a second PCR, running roughly 7 to 11 cycles, was carried out with a sample-barcoded 5' primer and a J-beta primer mix. All samples yielded 2.5 million or more CDR3-containing paired-end reads. TCRdb recomputed calls from the 5' RACE reads with MiXCR, one row per CDR3 protein. The sample shows 700,000 to 900,000 distinct CDR3 sequences, roughly 50% of them seen only once. This TCR was recovered from a man older than 75 in good health. V usage is TRBV29-1 and J usage is TRBJ1-5; 9 bases agree with TRBD1. Sequencing was performed on blood. The CDR3 coding sequence is TGCAGCGTTGGACAGGGGGACAATTGGCCCCAGCATTTT. This sequence encodes CSVGQGDNWPQHF.